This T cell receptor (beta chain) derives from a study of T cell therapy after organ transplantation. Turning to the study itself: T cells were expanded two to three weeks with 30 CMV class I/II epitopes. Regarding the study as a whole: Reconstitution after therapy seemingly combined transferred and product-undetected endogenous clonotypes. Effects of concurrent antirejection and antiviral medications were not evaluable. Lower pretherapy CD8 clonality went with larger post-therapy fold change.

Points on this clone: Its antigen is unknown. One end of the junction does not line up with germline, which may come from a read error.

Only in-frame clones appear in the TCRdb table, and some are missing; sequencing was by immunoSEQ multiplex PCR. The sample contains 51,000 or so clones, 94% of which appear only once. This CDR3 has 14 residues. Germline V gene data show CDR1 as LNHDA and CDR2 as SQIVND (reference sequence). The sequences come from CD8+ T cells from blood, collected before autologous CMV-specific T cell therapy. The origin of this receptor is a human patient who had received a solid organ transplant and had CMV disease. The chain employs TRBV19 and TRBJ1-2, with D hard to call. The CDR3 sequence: CASSIPSGVSSPLF. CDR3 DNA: TGTGCCAGTAGTATACCCAGTGGCGTCTCTTCGCCGCTCTTC.